The rows below give T cell receptor beta chains drawn from one sample of a study of regulatory T cells in long-lasting Graves disease. TCRdb called the reads again in MiXCR, with one record for every CDR3 protein. This table holds under 1,500 distinct CDR3 sequences, about 80% found once. The sequences come from peripheral blood mononuclear cells (PBMCs), collected with antithyroid drug treatment, in newly diagnosed or persistent Graves disease (not recorded which). These receptors all stem from a woman in her thirties with Graves disease. CDR3s include the opening cysteine and the closing phenylalanine or tryptophan. The order of the fields is clone size, CDR3 length, J gene, V gene, D gene, CDR3 DNA, CDR3 protein. The D gene is left open where the match is weak. The size of a clone is reported for some rows only, either as once, few or many, or as a class for expanded clones.

clone_size: few; cdr3_length: 14; j_call: TRBJ2-1; v_call: TRBV5-6; d_call: NA; cdr3_nt: TGTGCCAGCAGCTTGACCGGGGGAGTCAATGAGCAGTTCTTC; cdr3_aa: CASSLTGGVNEQFF
clone_size: NA; cdr3_length: 16; j_call: TRBJ2-4; v_call: TRBV7-3; d_call: NA; cdr3_nt: TGTGCCAGCAGCCCACCCCGGACCACGGGGCGGGACATTCAGTACTTC; cdr3_aa: CASSPPRTTGRDIQYF
clone_size: NA; cdr3_length: 15; j_call: TRBJ1-1; v_call: TRBV11-1; d_call: TRBD1; cdr3_nt: TGTGCCAGCAGCTTAGCGACAGGGCTGAACACTGAAGTTTTCTTT; cdr3_aa: CASSLATGLNTEVFF
clone_size: NA; cdr3_length: 14; j_call: TRBJ1-3; v_call: TRBV12-3/TRBV12-4; d_call: NA; cdr3_nt: TGTGCCAGCAGTTTAGCGGGATCGGGAAACACCATATATTTT; cdr3_aa: CASSLAGSGNTIYF
clone_size: NA; cdr3_length: 17; j_call: TRBJ2-3; v_call: TRBV5-1; d_call: TRBD2; cdr3_nt: TGCGCCAGCAGCTTACTCCCTCAGACTAGCCCTACAGATACGCAGTATTTT; cdr3_aa: CASSLLPQTSPTDTQYF
clone_size: NA; cdr3_length: 13; j_call: TRBJ2-5; v_call: TRBV29-1; d_call: NA; cdr3_nt: TGCAGCGTTGCCGGCGTTGACCAAGAGACCCAGTACTTC; cdr3_aa: CSVAGVDQETQYF
clone_size: hyperexpanded; cdr3_length: 17; j_call: TRBJ2-7; v_call: TRBV20-1; d_call: TRBD2; cdr3_nt: TGCAGTGCTCAAGGACTAGCGGGCCCGATAGTTACTTACGAGCAGTACTTC; cdr3_aa: CSAQGLAGPIVTYEQYF
clone_size: NA; cdr3_length: 12; j_call: TRBJ2-2; v_call: TRBV29-1; d_call: NA; cdr3_nt: TGCAGCGGCGCCCAGAACACCGGGGAGCTGTTTTTT; cdr3_aa: CSGAQNTGELFF
clone_size: NA; cdr3_length: 13; j_call: TRBJ2-3; v_call: TRBV5-1; d_call: NA; cdr3_nt: TGCGCCAGCAGCGTTTCTAGCACAGATACGCAGTATTTT; cdr3_aa: CASSVSSTDTQYF
clone_size: NA; cdr3_length: 14; j_call: TRBJ1-5; v_call: TRBV20-1; d_call: NA; cdr3_nt: TGCAGTGCCCTAACGAGGGGGGCCTCACAGCCCCAGCATTTT; cdr3_aa: CSALTRGASQPQHF
clone_size: NA; cdr3_length: 12; j_call: TRBJ1-5; v_call: TRBV12-3/TRBV12-4; d_call: NA; cdr3_nt: TGTGCCAGCAGTTCCAGTAATCAGCTCCAGCATTTT; cdr3_aa: CASSSSNQLQHF
clone_size: NA; cdr3_length: 15; j_call: TRBJ1-4; v_call: TRBV30; d_call: NA; cdr3_nt: TGTGCCTGGAGCCCGATTGGGGGCTTGAATGAAAAACTGTTTTTT; cdr3_aa: CAWSPIGGLNEKLFF
clone_size: NA; cdr3_length: 12; j_call: TRBJ2-7; v_call: TRBV12-3/TRBV12-4; d_call: NA; cdr3_nt: TGTGCCAGCAGCCTGGAGTGGCACGAGCAGTACTTC; cdr3_aa: CASSLEWHEQYF
clone_size: NA; cdr3_length: 16; j_call: TRBJ1-6; v_call: TRBV10-2; d_call: TRBD1; cdr3_nt: TGCGCCAGCAGAGCGACAGGGAGCTCCTATAATTCACCCCTCCACTTT; cdr3_aa: CASRATGSSYNSPLHF
clone_size: once; cdr3_length: 12; j_call: TRBJ2-7; v_call: TRBV30; d_call: NA; cdr3_nt: TGTGCCTGTAATAAGGGATACTACGAGCAGTACTTC; cdr3_aa: CACNKGYYEQYF
clone_size: NA; cdr3_length: 13; j_call: TRBJ2-2; v_call: TRBV5-1; d_call: NA; cdr3_nt: TGCGCCAGCAGCCACCCATCGGCCGGGGAGCTGTTTTTT; cdr3_aa: CASSHPSAGELFF
clone_size: NA; cdr3_length: 19; j_call: TRBJ2-7; v_call: TRBV6-5; d_call: TRBD2; cdr3_nt: TGTGCCAGCAGTTACGACCCCGGGACTAGGAACTTCGACCTTTACGAGCAGTACTTC; cdr3_aa: CASSYDPGTRNFDLYEQYF
clone_size: NA; cdr3_length: 14; j_call: TRBJ2-7; v_call: TRBV12-3/TRBV12-4; d_call: NA; cdr3_nt: TGTGCCAGCAGTGGGGACCCAGCAGGGCACGAGCAGTACTTC; cdr3_aa: CASSGDPAGHEQYF
clone_size: NA; cdr3_length: 13; j_call: TRBJ2-1; v_call: TRBV5-5; d_call: NA; cdr3_nt: TGTGCCAGCAGCGGGGACGTTTCGGCAAGTCGGTTCTTC; cdr3_aa: CASSGDVSASRFF
clone_size: NA; cdr3_length: 16; j_call: TRBJ2-4; v_call: TRBV6-2/TRBV6-3; d_call: NA; cdr3_nt: TGTGCCAGCAGTTACGACCGGGAGCAAGCCAAAAACATTCAGTACTTC; cdr3_aa: CASSYDREQAKNIQYF
clone_size: NA; cdr3_length: 15; j_call: TRBJ2-2; v_call: TRBV7-9; d_call: TRBD1; cdr3_nt: TGTGCCAGCAGCTTGGGACAGGTCCCCACCGGGGAGCTGTTTTTT; cdr3_aa: CASSLGQVPTGELFF
clone_size: few; cdr3_length: 13; j_call: TRBJ1-1; v_call: TRBV10-3; d_call: NA; cdr3_nt: TGTGCCATCAGTGAAGAGAATGCTCCGCGAGCTTTCTTT; cdr3_aa: CAISEENAPRAFF
clone_size: NA; cdr3_length: 14; j_call: TRBJ2-2; v_call: TRBV29-1; d_call: TRBD2; cdr3_nt: TGCAGCGTTGAGAGCGGGAGTTACACCGGGGAGCTGTTTTTT; cdr3_aa: CSVESGSYTGELFF
clone_size: NA; cdr3_length: 16; j_call: TRBJ2-7; v_call: TRBV6-1; d_call: NA; cdr3_nt: TGTGCCAGCAGTGACTCACCCGGGACAACCGCCTACGAGCAGTACTTC; cdr3_aa: CASSDSPGTTAYEQYF
clone_size: NA; cdr3_length: 16; j_call: TRBJ2-2; v_call: TRBV25-1; d_call: TRBD2; cdr3_nt: TGTGCCAGCAGGGGACCTAGAGCGGGATACACCGGGGAGCTGTTTTTT; cdr3_aa: CASRGPRAGYTGELFF
clone_size: NA; cdr3_length: 12; j_call: TRBJ1-5; v_call: TRBV6-2/TRBV6-3; d_call: NA; cdr3_nt: TGTGCCAGCTCTAGACGAGATCAGCCCCAGCATTTT; cdr3_aa: CASSRRDQPQHF
clone_size: NA; cdr3_length: 17; j_call: TRBJ2-3; v_call: TRBV5-1; d_call: TRBD2; cdr3_nt: TGCGCCAGCAGCTCCGGACTAGCGGGAGTTCAAACAGATACGCAGTATTTT; cdr3_aa: CASSSGLAGVQTDTQYF
clone_size: NA; cdr3_length: 12; j_call: TRBJ2-5; v_call: TRBV29-1; d_call: NA; cdr3_nt: TGCAGCGTTGAAGATCGTCCCGAGACCCAGTACTTC; cdr3_aa: CSVEDRPETQYF
clone_size: NA; cdr3_length: 14; j_call: TRBJ2-3; v_call: TRBV5-1; d_call: NA; cdr3_nt: TGCGCCAGCAGCTTAACAGGGAGTCCAGATACGCAGTATTTT; cdr3_aa: CASSLTGSPDTQYF
clone_size: NA; cdr3_length: 17; j_call: TRBJ2-6; v_call: TRBV15; d_call: NA; cdr3_nt: TGTGCCACCAGCACACTATCCTCAGCCTCTGGGGCCAACGTCCTGACTTTC; cdr3_aa: CATSTLSSASGANVLTF
clone_size: NA; cdr3_length: 14; j_call: TRBJ2-6; v_call: TRBV27; d_call: NA; cdr3_nt: TGTGCCAGCACCTTCTTCTCTGGGGCCAACGTCCTGACTTTC; cdr3_aa: CASTFFSGANVLTF
clone_size: NA; cdr3_length: 14; j_call: TRBJ2-5; v_call: TRBV11-1; d_call: TRBD2; cdr3_nt: TGTGCCAGCAGCTTCTCACTAGCGGGAGAGACCCAGTACTTC; cdr3_aa: CASSFSLAGETQYF
clone_size: NA; cdr3_length: 13; j_call: TRBJ2-1; v_call: TRBV27; d_call: NA; cdr3_nt: TGTGCCAGCAGCCCAAGGTGGGGAGGTGGGGAGTTCTTC; cdr3_aa: CASSPRWGGGEFF
clone_size: NA; cdr3_length: 12; j_call: TRBJ2-3; v_call: TRBV19; d_call: TRBD2; cdr3_nt: TGTGCCAGTAGGGGGGGGAAAGATACGCAGTATTTT; cdr3_aa: CASRGGKDTQYF
clone_size: NA; cdr3_length: 13; j_call: TRBJ2-5; v_call: TRBV29-1; d_call: NA; cdr3_nt: TGCAGCGTTGCAATTACGGGCGGGGAGACCCAGTACTTC; cdr3_aa: CSVAITGGETQYF
clone_size: NA; cdr3_length: 14; j_call: TRBJ2-4; v_call: TRBV6-6; d_call: TRBD2; cdr3_nt: TGTGCCAGCTTGGGGGAGGGGTCCAAAAACATTCAGTACTTC; cdr3_aa: CASLGEGSKNIQYF
clone_size: NA; cdr3_length: 16; j_call: TRBJ2-7; v_call: TRBV7-8; d_call: TRBD2; cdr3_nt: TGTGCCAGCAGCTTAGTCTGGCTAGCGGGTCGCTACGAGCAGTACTTC; cdr3_aa: CASSLVWLAGRYEQYF
clone_size: few; cdr3_length: 17; j_call: TRBJ2-1; v_call: TRBV7-3; d_call: NA; cdr3_nt: TGTGCCAGCAGCCTAAACCGACCAGGAGTAGGATACAATGAGCAGTTCTTC; cdr3_aa: CASSLNRPGVGYNEQFF
clone_size: NA; cdr3_length: 13; j_call: TRBJ1-5; v_call: TRBV7-3; d_call: NA; cdr3_nt: TGTGCCAGCAGCCCCTCCGTGGGCCAGCCCCAGCATTTT; cdr3_aa: CASSPSVGQPQHF
clone_size: few; cdr3_length: 16; j_call: TRBJ2-7; v_call: TRBV11-2; d_call: TRBD2; cdr3_nt: TGTGCCAGCAGCCCAGAACTAGCGGCCCCTGGGTACGAGCAGTACTTC; cdr3_aa: CASSPELAAPGYEQYF
clone_size: NA; cdr3_length: 15; j_call: TRBJ1-5; v_call: TRBV19; d_call: TRBD1; cdr3_nt: TGTGCCAGTAGATTGTCGGACAGGGCTTTCTGGCCCCAGCATTTT; cdr3_aa: CASRLSDRAFWPQHF
clone_size: NA; cdr3_length: 13; j_call: TRBJ2-1; v_call: TRBV19; d_call: NA; cdr3_nt: TGTGGCACAGGCCTCGGTTGGGACAATGAGCAGTTCTTC; cdr3_aa: CGTGLGWDNEQFF
clone_size: NA; cdr3_length: 16; j_call: TRBJ2-3; v_call: TRBV27; d_call: TRBD2; cdr3_nt: TGTGCCAGCAGTTTATTTTGGCGGGAGGTCACAGATACGCAGTATTTT; cdr3_aa: CASSLFWREVTDTQYF
clone_size: NA; cdr3_length: 16; j_call: TRBJ2-3; v_call: TRBV3-1; d_call: NA; cdr3_nt: TGTGCCAGCAGCTTACGGCGGGGCCGGGGCACAGATACGCAGTATTTT; cdr3_aa: CASSLRRGRGTDTQYF
clone_size: NA; cdr3_length: 13; j_call: TRBJ1-5; v_call: TRBV28; d_call: NA; cdr3_nt: TGTGCCAGCAGAGGATACCCTAATCAGCCCCAGCATTTT; cdr3_aa: CASRGYPNQPQHF
clone_size: NA; cdr3_length: 15; j_call: TRBJ2-7; v_call: TRBV4-2; d_call: NA; cdr3_nt: TGTGCCAGCAGCCCTCTAGGGTCTAGTATAGGCGAGCAGTACTTC; cdr3_aa: CASSPLGSSIGEQYF
clone_size: few; cdr3_length: 12; j_call: TRBJ1-1; v_call: TRBV30; d_call: TRBD1; cdr3_nt: TGTGCCTGGCACGCCTGGACAGGGAAAGCTTTCTTT; cdr3_aa: CAWHAWTGKAFF
clone_size: NA; cdr3_length: 11; j_call: TRBJ1-2; v_call: TRBV4-2; d_call: NA; cdr3_nt: TGTGCCAGCAGCCTCCTGGGCGGCTACACCTTC; cdr3_aa: CASSLLGGYTF
clone_size: once; cdr3_length: 15; j_call: TRBJ2-1; v_call: TRBV11-2; d_call: NA; cdr3_nt: TGTGCCAGCAGCCCAGGGGCGATACGGGGTCATGAGCAGTTCTTC; cdr3_aa: CASSPGAIRGHEQFF
clone_size: few; cdr3_length: 15; j_call: TRBJ2-7; v_call: TRBV11-2; d_call: NA; cdr3_nt: TGTGCCAGCAGCTTAAGTCGCGGAGGGTACTACGAGCAGTACTTC; cdr3_aa: CASSLSRGGYYEQYF